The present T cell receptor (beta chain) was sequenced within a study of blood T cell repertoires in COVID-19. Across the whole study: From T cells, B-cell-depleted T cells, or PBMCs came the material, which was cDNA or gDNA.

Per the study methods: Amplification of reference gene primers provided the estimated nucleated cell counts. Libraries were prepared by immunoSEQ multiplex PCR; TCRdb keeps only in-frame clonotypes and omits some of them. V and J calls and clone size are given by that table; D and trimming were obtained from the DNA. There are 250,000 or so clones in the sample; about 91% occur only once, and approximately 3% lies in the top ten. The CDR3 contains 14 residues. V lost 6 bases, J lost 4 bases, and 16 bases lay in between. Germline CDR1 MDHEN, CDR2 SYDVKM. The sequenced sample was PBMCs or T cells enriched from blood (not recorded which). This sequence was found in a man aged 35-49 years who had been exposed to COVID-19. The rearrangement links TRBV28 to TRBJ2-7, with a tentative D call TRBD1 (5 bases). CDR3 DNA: TGTGCCAGCAGGGCGACAGTTTTGGAATACGAGCAGTACTTC. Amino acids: CASRATVLEYEQYF.